A selection of T cell receptor beta chains follows, all from one sample in a study of blood T cells in healthy people across ages. TCRdb reprocessed the 5' RACE reads via MiXCR and lists one record per CDR3 protein. Of 1 million or so distinct CDR3 sequences in the sample, 45% were seen once. Input material: blood. The receptors derive from a woman aged 60-70 years in good health. CDR3s include the opening cysteine and the closing phenylalanine or tryptophan. D genes are given only for firm matches.

V: TRBV4-2; D: TRBD1; CDR3: CASSNPLTGAFF
V: TRBV29-1; D: TRBD2; CDR3: CSAEKAGAPYEQYF
V: TRBV7-9; D: TRBD1; CDR3: CASSLQGGADGCTF
V: TRBV20-1; D: NA; CDR3: CSARPFSGLSYNEQFF
V: TRBV5-1; D: TRBD1; CDR3: CASSLDRGFGANVLTF
V: TRBV20-1; D: TRBD1; CDR3: CSASGQGEDNEQFF
V: TRBV19; D: NA; CDR3: CASSIEPGMNTEAFF
V: TRBV6-1; D: NA; CDR3: CASGSWSTYEQYF
V: TRBV21-1; D: NA; CDR3: CASSKAVAGSSYNEQFF
V: TRBV20-1; D: TRBD1; CDR3: CSVSGTGIKNIQYF
V: TRBV7-2; D: TRBD2; CDR3: CASSLVASSGRLISYNEQFF
V: TRBV11-2; D: TRBD2; CDR3: CASSQRLAGRLDTQYF
V: TRBV28; D: TRBD1; CDR3: CASSIWTGINQPQHF